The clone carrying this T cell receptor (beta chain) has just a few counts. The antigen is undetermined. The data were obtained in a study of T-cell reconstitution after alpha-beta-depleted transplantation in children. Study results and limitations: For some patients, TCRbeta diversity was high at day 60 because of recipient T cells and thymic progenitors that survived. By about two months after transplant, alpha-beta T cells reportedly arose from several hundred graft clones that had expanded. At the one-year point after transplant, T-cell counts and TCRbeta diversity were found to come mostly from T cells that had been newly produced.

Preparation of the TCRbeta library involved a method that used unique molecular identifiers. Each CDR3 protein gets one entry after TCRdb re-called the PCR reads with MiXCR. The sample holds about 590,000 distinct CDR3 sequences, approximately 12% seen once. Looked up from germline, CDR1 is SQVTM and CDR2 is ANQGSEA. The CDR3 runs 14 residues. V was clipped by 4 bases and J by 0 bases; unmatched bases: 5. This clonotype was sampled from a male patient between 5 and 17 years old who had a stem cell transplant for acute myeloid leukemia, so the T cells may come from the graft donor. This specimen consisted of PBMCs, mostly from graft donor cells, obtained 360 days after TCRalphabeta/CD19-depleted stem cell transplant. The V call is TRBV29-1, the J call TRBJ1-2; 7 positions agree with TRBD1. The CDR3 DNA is TGCAGCGTTGGCGGGCAGGGGGCTAACTATGGCTACACCTTC. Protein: CSVGGQGANYGYTF.